This T cell receptor beta chain was captured in a study of blood T cell repertoires in COVID-19. For the study at large: The origin of the acute and convalescent COVID-19 samples was the United States, Italy and Spain.

Clones were sequenced by immunoSEQ multiplex PCR, and TCRdb holds only the in-frame ones, with some missing. The sample shows some 520,000 clones, 85% to 90% of them seen only once. CDR1 and CDR2 (germline): MNHEY, SMNVEV (reference sequence). The CDR3 contains 16 residues. V dropped 6 bases and J dropped 3; count of bases not matched to a gene: 8. Seattle's enrolled individuals joined amid active infection and were then monitored longitudinally. This chain uses TRBV27 with TRBJ2-1; 10 bases match TRBD2. Material for sequencing was peripheral blood. This clonotype was sampled from a young man with COVID-19, enrolled during active disease. CDR3: CASRTLAGVVYNEQFF. CDR3 nucleotides: TGTGCCAGCAGGACCCTAGCGGGAGTGGTCTACAATGAGCAGTTCTTC.